The 22 T cell receptor beta chains below all came from one sample that was sequenced in a study of shared clonotypes between healthy human individuals. Profiled with immunoSEQ multiplex PCR; TCRdb holds only in-frame clones, not every one. The table has hundreds of thousands of clones, around 72% seen once. The sequenced sample consisted of memory CD4+ T cells sorted from blood. Subset indicated: CD45RA-negative fraction. These receptors originate from a woman in her 30s in good health.

V and J are TRBV5-6 and TRBJ2-7; D may be TRBD1 or TRBD2 (5 bases each). The CDR3 is 16 amino acids. Trimming removed 2 bases at V and 3 bases at J, with 18 bases between. Germline V gene data show CDR1 as SGHDT and CDR2 as YYEEEE. DNA for the CDR3: TGTGCCAGCAGCTTAACCGGGACCCCGAACCTCTACGAGCAGTACTTC. Translation gives CASSLTGTPNLYEQYF.

V is TRBV2 and J is TRBJ2-1; D is unresolved. Trimming took off 11 bases at V and 4 bases at J, with 12 bases between the two ends. The germline V gene encodes CDR1 SNHLY and CDR2 FYNNEI. This CDR3 is built from 12 residues. CDR3 in amino acids: CAVGPNYNEQFF. CDR3 sequence (DNA): TGTGCCGTCGGACCGAATTACAATGAGCAGTTCTTC. Complete variable domain (other parts from reference TRBV2 and TRBJ2-1): EPEVTQTPSHQVTQMGQEVILRCVPISNHLYFYWYRQILGQKVEFLVSFYNNEISEKSEIFDDQFSVERPDGSNFTLKIRSTKLEDSAMYFCAVGPNYNEQFFGPGTRLTVL.

The chain has TRBV5-1 and TRBJ1-1; TRBD1 matches at 9 bases. The V gene's germline CDR1 is SGHRS and CDR2 YFSETQ. The CDR3 runs to 15 residues. V lost 0 bases to trimming and J lost 6 bases; unmatched junction nucleotides: 6. DNA for the CDR3: TGCGCCAGCAGCTTGGCACCCGGGGACAGGGCTGAAGCTTTCTTT. This encodes CASSLAPGDRAEAFF.

The chain uses TRBV5-1 and TRBJ2-6; D gene ambiguous. Trimming shortened V by 0 bases and J by 2 bases, and 9 bases separated the two germline ends. From germline, CDR1 is SGHRS and CDR2 YFSETQ. The CDR3 runs to 16 residues. CDR3 sequence reads: CASSLGGNPGANVLTF. The DNA for the CDR3 is TGCGCCAGCAGCTTGGGAGGCAATCCTGGGGCCAACGTCCTGACTTTC.

The chain uses TRBV7-2 and TRBJ1-2; TRBD1 matches at 7 bases. Trimming removed 4 bases from V and 4 bases from J; junction bases left unmatched: 9. The CDR3 is 15 amino acids. Germline V lookup: CDR1 SGHTA, CDR2 FQGNSA. Written as DNA, the CDR3 is TGTGCCAGCAGCTCCACCGGGACAGAAGTCTATGGCTACACCTTC. Protein sequence: CASSSTGTEVYGYTF. Combining the CDR3 with reference TRBV7-2 and TRBJ1-2 gives the whole variable domain GAGVSQSPSNKVTEKGKDVELRCDPISGHTALYWYRQSLGQGLEFLIYFQGNSAPDKSGLPSDRFSAERTGGSVSTLTIQRTQQEDSAVYLCASSSTGTEVYGYTFGSGTRLTVV.

The gene calls are TRBV5-4 and TRBJ1-1; D is undetermined. Trimming cost V 1 base and J 1 base, with 5 bases left between them. The CDR3 sequence is 13 residues long. Germline V lookup: CDR1 SGHNT, CDR2 YYREEE (reference sequence). The CDR3 bases are TGTGCCAGCAGCTTGTTTGAGAACACTGAAGCTTTCTTT. This gives the protein CASSLFENTEAFF.

Written as DNA, the CDR3 is TGTGCCAGCAGTTACCTCTCTCCGGACCTCGGGGAGCTGTTTTTT. Protein product: CASSYLSPDLGELFF. V is TRBV6-6 and J is TRBJ2-2; D is undetermined. Germline V gene lookup returns CDR1 MNHNY and CDR2 SVGAGI (reference sequence). This CDR3 spans 15 amino acids. V was clipped by 2 bases and J by 7 bases, with 14 bases between them.

This clone was counted many times. This sample also contains other DNA sequences that code for the same CDR3. The genes are TRBV11-3 and TRBJ2-1; TRBD2 matches 8 bases. Germline V gene sequence: CDR1 SGHNT, CDR2 YENEEA. The ends lost 1 base at V and 4 bases at J; junction bases unmatched: 0. This CDR3 contains 14 residues. The CDR3 here is CASSLAGGYNEQFF. DNA of the CDR3: TGTGCCAGCAGCTTAGCGGGAGGGTACAATGAGCAGTTCTTC.

The chain combines TRBV10-3 with TRBJ1-3; TRBD1 matches 8 bases. From germline, CDR1 is ENHRY and CDR2 SYGVKD. The CDR3 runs 13 residues. V lost 7 bases and J lost 4; bases outside the gene matches: 3. This chain's CDR3 is CAIKDRAGNTIYF. The CDR3 DNA reads as TGTGCCATCAAGGACAGGGCCGGAAACACCATATATTTT.

The chain is built from TRBV5-1 and TRBJ2-7, with a weak D call TRBD1 (6 bases). Germline lookup yields CDR1 SGHRS and CDR2 YFSETQ. The CDR3 totals 12 residues. Trimming stripped 0 bases from V and 6 bases from J, with 7 bases between. CDR3 nucleotides: TGCGCCAGCAGCTTGGAAGGGGGCGAGCAGTACTTC. This encodes CASSLEGGEQYF.

The chain carries TRBV5-6 and TRBJ2-5; 11 positions agree with TRBD2. Germline CDR1 is SGHDT and CDR2 is YYEEEE. The V segment lost 2 bases and the J segment 4 bases; nucleotides outside the gene matches: 4. This CDR3 comprises 15 residues. The CDR3 nucleotides read TGTGCCAGCAGCTTCACTAGCGGGAGAGGAGAGACCCAGTACTTC. Translated, it gives CASSFTSGRGETQYF.

This clone was counted a few times. The V and J genes are TRBV13 and TRBJ2-2; TRBD2 agrees at 7 bases. Looked up from germline, CDR1 is PRHDT and CDR2 is FYEKMQ (reference sequence). The length of the CDR3 is 16 residues. The V gene end was trimmed by 1 base and the J gene end by 5 bases; junction bases not matched to a gene: 7. The DNA of the CDR3 is TGTGCCAGCAGCTTAGTAACGCGGGAGAGGACCGGGGAGCTGTTTTTT. Amino acid sequence: CASSLVTRERTGELFF.

The genes are TRBV5-1 and TRBJ2-5, with D tentatively TRBD1 (6 bases). Trimming stripped 4 bases from V and 1 base from J, with 11 bases between. Germline loops: CDR1 SGHRS, CDR2 YFSETQ. This CDR3 is built from 14 residues. The CDR3 DNA is TGCGCCAGCAGCCTACAGGGATCCCAAGAGACCCAGTACTTC. This encodes CASSLQGSQETQYF.

This chain connects TRBV5-1 to TRBJ2-6; D gene uncertain. Trimming took off 4 bases at V and 3 bases at J, with 14 bases between the two ends. The CDR3 totals 16 residues. Germline V gene lookup returns CDR1 SGHRS and CDR2 YFSETQ. The CDR3 sequence: CASSRTPGNGANVLTF. DNA for the CDR3: TGCGCCAGCAGCAGGACCCCAGGAAATGGGGCCAACGTCCTGACTTTC.

Only a few counts were recorded for this clone. V and J are TRBV30 and TRBJ2-6; the D is unclear. Germline assignment: CDR1 GTSNPN and CDR2 SVGIG (reference sequence). CDR3 length: 14 amino acids. The ends were cut back, 0 bases at V and 2 bases at J, with 5 bases in the middle. Here the CDR3 DNA reads TGTGCCTGGAGTGTAGGGCCTGGGGCCAACGTCCTGACTTTC. Translating gives CAWSVGPGANVLTF.

The chain uses TRBV7-5 and TRBJ2-3; the table's D call, TRBD1, has no DNA check behind it. TRBV7-5 is described as a pseudogene. The CDR3 is made up of 14 amino acids. Here the CDR3 reads CVRSPRQTPDTQYF. CDR3 sequence (DNA): TGTGTCAGAAGCCCTCGACAGACCCCAGATACGCAGTATTTT.

V is TRBV5-1 and J is TRBJ2-1; 11 bases match TRBD2. CDR1 SGHRS and CDR2 YFSETQ come from the germline V gene. This CDR3 spans 15 amino acids. V shed 4 bases, J shed 5 bases, and the junction held 5 bases outside the gene matches. The CDR3 bases are TGCGCCAGCAGCACGGGACTAGCGGTTGACAATGAGCAGTTCTTC. It yields the protein CASSTGLAVDNEQFF.

The rearrangement links TRBV6-5 to TRBJ1-5; TRBD1 is a possible D gene (6 bases). Between the trimmed V and J ends, which lost 6 bases and 3 bases, there was a span of 15 bases. The CDR3 is 15 amino acids. Germline CDR1 and CDR2: MNHEY and SVGAGI. The CDR3 DNA reads as TGTGCCAGCAGACCCAGACAGGTCAACAATCAGCCCCAGCATTTT. This translates into CASRPRQVNNQPQHF.

The gene calls are TRBV5-1 and TRBJ2-6; maybe TRBD1 (6 bases). V was pared by 2 bases and J by 10 bases, with 16 bases between. From germline, CDR1 is SGHRS and CDR2 YFSETQ. There are 15 residues in the CDR3. The CDR3 protein is CASSFVLVRGNVLTF. CDR3 DNA: TGCGCCAGCAGCTTTGTTCTGGTCAGGGGAAACGTCCTGACTTTC.

This chain connects TRBV5-4 to TRBJ2-1; D ambiguous. Germline V gene sequence: CDR1 SGHNT, CDR2 YYREEE (reference sequence). The CDR3 is 13 amino acids. Trimming stripped 3 bases from V and 6 bases from J, with 10 bases between. The CDR3 DNA reads as TGTGCCAGCAGCTCGAATCCGCCCAATGAGCAGTTCTTC. This sequence encodes CASSSNPPNEQFF.

The genes are TRBV11-3 and TRBJ2-1, with 7 positions matching TRBD2. V trimming: 1 base; J trimming: 0 bases; junction bases outside the gene matches: 3. Germline V gene sequence: CDR1 SGHNT, CDR2 YENEEA. CDR3 length equals 16 residues. CDR3 DNA: TGTGCCAGCAGCTTAGGACTAGCCGGCTCCTACAATGAGCAGTTCTTC. It encodes CASSLGLAGSYNEQFF.

J is TRBJ1-5 and V is TRBV27, with D possibly TRBD1 on 5 matching bases. V was shortened by 5 bases and J by 1 base, with 15 bases between the two germline ends. CDR3 length: 16 residues. CDR1 and CDR2 from the germline V gene are MNHEY and SMNVEV (reference sequence). CDR3 in DNA: TGTGCCAGCAGTCCACTGGGGACGTTAAGCAATCAGCCCCAGCATTTT. This sequence encodes CASSPLGTLSNQPQHF.